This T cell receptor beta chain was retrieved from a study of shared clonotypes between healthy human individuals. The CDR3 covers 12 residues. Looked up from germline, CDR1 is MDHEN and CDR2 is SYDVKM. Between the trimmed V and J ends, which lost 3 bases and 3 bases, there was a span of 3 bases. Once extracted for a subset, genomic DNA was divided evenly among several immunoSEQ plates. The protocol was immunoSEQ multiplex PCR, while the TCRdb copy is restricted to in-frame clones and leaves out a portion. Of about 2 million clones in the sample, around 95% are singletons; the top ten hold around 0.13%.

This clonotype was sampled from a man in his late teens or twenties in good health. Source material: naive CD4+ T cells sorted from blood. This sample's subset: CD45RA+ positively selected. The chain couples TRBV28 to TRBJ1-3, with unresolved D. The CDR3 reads CASSLIGNTIYF. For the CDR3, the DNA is TGTGCCAGCAGTTTGATTGGAAACACCATATATTTT.